The clone carrying this T cell receptor (beta chain) was seen ten or more times. In germline, CDR1 is KGHDR, CDR2 SFDVKD. The CDR3 runs 16 residues. Trimming took off 4 bases at V and 0 bases at J, with 11 bases between the two ends. This record belongs to a study of T cells in Graves' hyperthyroidism and ophthalmopathy. Patients were excluded for uncontrolled infection, other autoimmune disease, pregnancy or lactation. The authors obtained PBMCs from 9 to 10 ml of fresh peripheral blood. Amplified regions were TCR beta CDR3 sequences from RNA transcripts. HTBI primers drove first-round RT-PCR of the TCR CDR3. TCRdb re-called the multiplex PCR reads through MiXCR, storing one row per CDR3 protein. Among about 270,000 distinct CDR3 sequences, approximately 25% were seen once, and the ten largest hold about 40%.

The J gene is TRBJ2-2, the V gene TRBV24-1, with D perhaps TRBD1 (6 bases). The clonotype comes from a woman in her forties with Graves' ophthalmopathy. The material sequenced was blood. The CDR3 DNA is TGTGCCACCAGTGACCCAGGGGAAACGAACACCGGGGAGCTGTTTTTT. It yields the protein CATSDPGETNTGELFF.